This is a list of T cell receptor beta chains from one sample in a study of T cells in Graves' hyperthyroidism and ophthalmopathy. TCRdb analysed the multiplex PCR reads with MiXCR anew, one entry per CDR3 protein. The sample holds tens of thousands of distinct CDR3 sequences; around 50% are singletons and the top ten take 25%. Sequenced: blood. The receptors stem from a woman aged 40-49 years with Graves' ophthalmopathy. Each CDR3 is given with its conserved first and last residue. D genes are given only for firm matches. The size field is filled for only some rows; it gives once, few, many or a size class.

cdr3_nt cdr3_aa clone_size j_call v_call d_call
TGTGCCAGCAGCTTGTGGTCTGCAGGGTGGGAATACAATGAGCAGTTCTTC CASSLWSAGWEYNEQFF many TRBJ2-1 TRBV5-6 .
TGTGCCAGCAGTCGTAACTATGGCTACACCTTC CASSRNYGYTF many TRBJ1-2 TRBV28 .
TGTGCCAGCAGCTTAGAGGGGGTTGCTACCCTCCCTAGAGCGCAGGGCTACACCTTC CASSLEGVATLPRAQGYTF . TRBJ1-2 TRBV13 .
TGTGCCAGCAGTTACTGGCGAGGTGGAGAGACCCAGTACTTC CASSYWRGGETQYF once TRBJ2-5 TRBV6-5 .
TGTGCCAGCAGTTTTGCGGGAATCGCCGAGCAGTACTTC CASSFAGIAEQYF few TRBJ2-7 TRBV12-3/TRBV12-4 .
TGCGCCAGCAGCATGGGGACGGGTCAGAGGGAAAAACTGCTTTTT CASSMGTGQREKLLF . TRBJ1-4 TRBV5-1 .
TGTGCCAGCAGTTTAGGGACAGGGGGCTACACCTTC CASSLGTGGYTF many TRBJ1-2 TRBV12-3/TRBV12-4 TRBD1
. CASSIYLCSVANRGRDEKLFF . TRBJ1-4 TRBV25-1 .
TGTGCCAGCAGTTACGGGACAAGCAATCAGCCCCAGCATTTT CASSYGTSNQPQHF . TRBJ1-5 TRBV6-2/TRBV6-3 .
TGTGCCAGCAGTGAAGGGCCTGGGGAGTACGAGCAGTACTTC CASSEGPGEYEQYF many TRBJ2-7 TRBV6-1 .
TGTGCCAGTATGTTATCGGGGAACACTGAAGCTTTCTTT CASMLSGNTEAFF many TRBJ1-1 TRBV19 .
TGCGCCAGCAGTGAGTCTGGTACAGATACGCAGTATTTT CASSESGTDTQYF medium-sized TRBJ2-3 TRBV10-1 .
. CASSLDQGSYEQYFGELFF . TRBJ2-2 TRBV7-6 .
TGTGCCAGCAGTGACGGGACTAGCGGGAATGAGCAGTTCTTC CASSDGTSGNEQFF many TRBJ2-1 TRBV6-4 TRBD2
TGCGCCAGCAGCCAAGGGGACAGGATTGGACAGCCCCAGCATTTT CASSQGDRIGQPQHF many TRBJ1-5 TRBV4-1 TRBD1
TGTGCCATCAGTAGGGACAGGGAGTCGAGTGGTGGCTACACCTTC CAISRDRESSGGYTF few TRBJ1-2 TRBV10-3 TRBD1
TGCGCCAGCAGCTTGGGAGGGGCCAGCACCGGGGAGCTGTTTTTT CASSLGGASTGELFF many TRBJ2-2 TRBV5-1 .
TGCAGCGTTTGGACAGAGACCCAGTACTTC CSVWTETQYF . TRBJ2-5 TRBV29-1 .
TGTGCCAGCAGCTTAGGGTCAGGGACCGGAGACGAGCAGTACTTC CASSLGSGTGDEQYF many TRBJ2-7 TRBV7-3 .
TGTGCCATCAGTGCTGTGGACAGGGGCTACGAGCAGTACTTC CAISAVDRGYEQYF medium-sized TRBJ2-7 TRBV10-3 TRBD1